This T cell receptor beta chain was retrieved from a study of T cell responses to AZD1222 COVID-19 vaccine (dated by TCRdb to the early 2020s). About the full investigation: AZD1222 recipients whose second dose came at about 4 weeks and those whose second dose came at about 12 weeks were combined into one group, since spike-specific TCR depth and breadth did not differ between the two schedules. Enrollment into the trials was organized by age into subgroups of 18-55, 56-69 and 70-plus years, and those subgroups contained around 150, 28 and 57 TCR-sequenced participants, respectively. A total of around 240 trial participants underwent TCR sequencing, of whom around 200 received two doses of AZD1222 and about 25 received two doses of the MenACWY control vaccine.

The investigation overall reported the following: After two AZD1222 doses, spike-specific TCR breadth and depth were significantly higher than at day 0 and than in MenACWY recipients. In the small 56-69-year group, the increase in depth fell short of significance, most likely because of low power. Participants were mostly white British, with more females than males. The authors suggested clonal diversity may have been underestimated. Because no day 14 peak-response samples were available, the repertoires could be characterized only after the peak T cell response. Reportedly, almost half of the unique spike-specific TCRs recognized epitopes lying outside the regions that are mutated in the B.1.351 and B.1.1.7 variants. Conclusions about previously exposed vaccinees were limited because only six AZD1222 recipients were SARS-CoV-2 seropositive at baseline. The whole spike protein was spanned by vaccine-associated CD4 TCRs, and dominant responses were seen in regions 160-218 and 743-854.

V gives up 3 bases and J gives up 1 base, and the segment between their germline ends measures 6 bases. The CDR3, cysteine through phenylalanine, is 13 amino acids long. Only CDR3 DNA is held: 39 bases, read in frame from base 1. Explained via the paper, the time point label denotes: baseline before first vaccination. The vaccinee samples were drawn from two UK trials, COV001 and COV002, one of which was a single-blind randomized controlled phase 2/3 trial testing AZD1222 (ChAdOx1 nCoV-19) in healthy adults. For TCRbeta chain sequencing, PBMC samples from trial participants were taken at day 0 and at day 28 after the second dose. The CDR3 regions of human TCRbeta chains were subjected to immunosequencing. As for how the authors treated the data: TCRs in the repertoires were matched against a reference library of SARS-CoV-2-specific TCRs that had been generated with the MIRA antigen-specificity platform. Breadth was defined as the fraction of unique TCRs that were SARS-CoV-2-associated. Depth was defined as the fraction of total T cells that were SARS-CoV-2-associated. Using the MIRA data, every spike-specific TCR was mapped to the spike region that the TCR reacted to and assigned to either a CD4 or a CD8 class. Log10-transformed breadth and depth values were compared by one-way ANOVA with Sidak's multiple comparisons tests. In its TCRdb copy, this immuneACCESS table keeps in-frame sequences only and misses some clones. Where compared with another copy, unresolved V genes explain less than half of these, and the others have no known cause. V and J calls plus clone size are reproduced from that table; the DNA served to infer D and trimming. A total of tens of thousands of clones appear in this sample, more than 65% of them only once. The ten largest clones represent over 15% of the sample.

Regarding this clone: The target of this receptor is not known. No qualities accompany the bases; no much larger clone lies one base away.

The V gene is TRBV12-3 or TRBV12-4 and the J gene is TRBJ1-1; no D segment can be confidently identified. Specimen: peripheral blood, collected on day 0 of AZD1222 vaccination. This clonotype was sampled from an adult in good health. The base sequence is TGTGCCAGCAGTTTTAACGGGAACACTGAAGCTTTCTTT. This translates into CASSFNGNTEAFF.